This T cell receptor (beta chain) was found in a study of blood T cell repertoires in COVID-19. Per the original data handling: Cell counts per sample came from amplifying reference gene primers. Only in-frame clones appear in the TCRdb table, and some are missing; sequencing was by immunoSEQ multiplex PCR. The DNA gave D and trimming, while V, J and clone size come from that table. The table shows a few hundred thousand clones, with roughly 85% occurring only once. This CDR3 is built from 16 residues. Per the germline V gene, CDR1 is SGHTA and CDR2 is FQGNSA. Trimming cost V 5 bases and J 5 bases; bases outside gene matches: 11. Participants' own reports of clinical history determined their cohort assignment. Cohort 3 recovery required two negative PCRs, clearance, or symptom resolution.

This receptor was obtained from a young man who had recovered from COVID-19. The chain links TRBV7-2 to TRBJ1-5; TRBD1 agrees at 8 bases. Sample: PBMCs or T cells enriched from blood (not recorded which). CDR3 nucleotide sequence: TGTGCCAGCAGCCGTCAGGGGGCGGGGGTAGATCAGCCCCAGCATTTT. Encoded protein: CASSRQGAGVDQPQHF.